This TCR beta chain stems from a study of identical twins. Template switching (which added a universal primer site) was used, and cDNA carried unique molecular identifiers. TCRdb redid the calling of the 5' RACE reads with MiXCR, one entry per CDR3 protein. The table lists 130,000 to 150,000 distinct CDR3 sequences, approximately 4% of them singletons. V lost 6 bases and J lost 8, with 10 bases in between. The CDR3 length is 11 residues. This clonotype was recorded at least ten times. The chain joins TRBV12-3 or TRBV12-4 to TRBJ1-2; no definite D call. Input material: memory T cells sorted from blood. The receptor was isolated from a man younger than 30 in good health. The DNA for the CDR3 is TGTGCCAGCAGCCAGACCTGGGGCTACACCTTC. It codes for CASSQTWGYTF.